This is a list of T cell receptor beta chains from one sample in a study of PD-L1 blockade in urothelial cancer. Clones were read by immunoSEQ multiplex PCR, and TCRdb kept only the in-frame ones, dropping some. The table shows roughly 130,000 clones, with 84% occurring only once. The specimen comprised PBMCs, sampled around atezolizumab (anti-PD-L1) treatment. The receptors originated from a man aged 45-60 years with urothelial cancer. Both conserved end residues are part of each CDR3. A D gene is named only where the DNA matches it firmly. For some rows the clone size is stated as once, few or many, or as a class when expanded; others skip it.

>NA|NA|TRBV9|TRBJ1-4|14
CASSVGTKNEKLFF
TGTGCCAGCAGCGTAGGGACAAAGAATGAAAAACTGTTTTTT
>NA|NA|TRBV11-2|TRBJ2-5|15
CASSLGGRDWETQYF
TGTGCCAGCAGCTTAGGGGGCAGGGATTGGGAGACCCAGTACTTC
>NA|NA|TRBV6-1|TRBJ1-2|12
CASATGGFGYTF
TGTGCCAGCGCAACGGGGGGCTTTGGCTACACCTTC
>NA|NA|TRBV14|TRBJ2-7|12
CASSFSGYEQYF
TGTGCCAGCAGCTTCAGCGGCTACGAGCAGTACTTC
>NA|TRBD1|TRBV28|TRBJ2-7|14
CASRSDRVVDEQYF
TGTGCCAGCAGATCGGACAGGGTAGTCGACGAGCAGTACTTC
>NA|NA|TRBV11-3|TRBJ2-1|17
CASSLGGAGSSYNEQFF
TGTGCCAGCAGCTTAGGGGGAGCGGGCAGCTCCTACAATGAGCAGTTCTTC
>few|TRBD1|TRBV27|TRBJ2-7|13
CASPGTGTYEQYF
TGTGCCAGCCCCGGGACAGGGACGTACGAGCAGTACTTC
>few|NA|TRBV7-8|TRBJ2-3|13
CASSFYRTDTQYF
TGTGCCAGCAGCTTCTATCGGACAGATACGCAGTATTTT
>NA|TRBD2|TRBV27|TRBJ2-1|21
CASSSSSPGTTRVRQYNEQFF
TGTGCCAGCAGTTCTTCCAGTCCCGGGACTACTAGAGTACGGCAGTACAATGAGCAGTTCTTC
>NA|TRBD1|TRBV25-1|TRBJ1-4|16
CASSDNRDREKGKLFF
TGTGCCAGCAGTGATAACCGGGACAGAGAAAAAGGAAAACTGTTTTTT